The subject of this entry is one T cell receptor (beta chain). Its binding antigen is unknown. Per-base quality was not reported, and no clone a single base away is much larger than it. Whole blood was collected in K2EDTA tubes by collaborating institutions according to the institutions' own protocols. Collaborator samples were shipped for TCRbeta analysis as frozen whole blood, isolated PBMCs, or DNA extracted from either sample type. TCRbeta CDR3 regions were amplified from genomic DNA by means of the immunoSEQ Assay, a bias-controlled multiplex PCR. Regarding the original processing steps: The number of nucleated cells in each sample was estimated from the amplification of reference gene primers within the assay. To quantify the absolute abundance of each unique TCRbeta CDR3 rearrangement, sequence reads were collapsed and filtered. For each sample, productive Simpson clonality was calculated by taking the square root of Simpson's diversity index across productive rearrangements. Held by TCRdb, this immuneACCESS table contains in-frame sequences only and omits some clones. Under half of the omission traces to an unresolved V gene where checked; the cause of the rest is unknown. D and trimming were read from the DNA, whereas the V and J calls and clone size are those reported in that table. This sample lists 180,000 or so clones; roughly 73% were detected once. Roughly 2.8% of the sample is taken by the ten largest.

The entry originates in a study of blood T cell repertoires in COVID-19 (dated by TCRdb to 2018 to 2021). About the study as a whole: Samples covering the acute and convalescent phases of COVID-19 were provided by collaborators in the United States, Italy and Spain. The dataset comprised deeply sampled blood TCRbeta repertoires from subjects exposed to, actively infected with, or recovered from COVID-19. The prospective study material was composed of cDNA or gDNA derived from T cells, B-cell-depleted T cells, or PBMCs. The sample metadata nearly always contained a de-identified subject ID, COVID-19 status, age in years and sex. The repertoires were released in a freely available public database meant as a resource for research on the immune response to SARS-CoV-2. Where available, HLA class I and class II types were taken from metadata supplied by the sample provider and were not determined by assay-based typing. The samples were drawn from the first 160 participants of the ongoing ImmuneRACE study and from some 1,300 subjects provided by 6 global collaborators. On the study overall, not on this receptor specifically: The quantity of clinical and demographic metadata differed by source and by participant and was supplied without curation.

The receptor was derived from an elderly woman with active or convalescent COVID-19. What was sequenced was peripheral blood.

The DNA sequence is as follows: TGCGCCAGCAGCTTCGGGGGGCGCAGCACAGATACGCAGTATTTT. It is translated as CASSFGGRSTDTQYF. The chain was built from TRBV5-1 and TRBJ2-3; TRBD2 is possibly the D segment (7 matching bases). At the junction V is shortened by 2 bases and J by 0 bases, with 10 bases in between. The CDR3 covers 15 residues, taking in both the cysteine and the phenylalanine. Of the read, only the CDR3 DNA is kept; its 45 bases are in frame from base 1. In the germline V gene, CDR1 corresponds to SGHRS and CDR2 to YFSETQ.